This TCR beta chain is drawn from a study of CD8+ T cells in alopecia areata listed by TCRdb under 2018. The study in broad terms: The treated patients took part in an open-label pilot trial in which moderate-to-severe alopecia areata was treated with oral tofacitinib at 5 to 10 mg twice daily. Patients received tofacitinib for 6 to 18 months and were then followed off drug for 6 months to check for delayed response and recurrence. In treated patients, disease severity was measured using the SALT score, which gives the percentage of scalp surface area affected. The study used high-throughput TCRbeta sequencing to examine T cell clonal expansion in alopecia areata, in both the C3H/HeJ mouse model and human patients. Scalp tissue and sorted CD4+ and CD8+ peripheral blood T cells from patchy and totalis/universalis alopecia areata patients and from healthy controls were covered by human TCRbeta sequencing. Biopsies were taken from tofacitinib-treated patients at baseline and again at 4 and 24 weeks into treatment, and several of those patients also had a later scalp biopsy. Clonality in the scalp was compared among normal scalp (n=4), patchy alopecia areata scalp (n=8), and alopecia totalis/universalis scalp (n=8). RNA was extracted with the PAXgene miRNA kit for fixed scalp, the miRNeasy kit for PBMCs, and the RNeasy kit for mouse skin. immunoSEQ multiplex PCR using 35 Vbeta forward primers and 13 Jbeta reverse primers was used to amplify TCRbeta CDR3 regions. Overall study results and their limits: Scalp TCR repertoire analysis is complicated because resident alphabeta T cells in normal human skin are also sequenced, whereas mouse skin is dominated by gammadelta T cells. Tofacitinib significantly lowered scalp clonality and the number of expanded CD8+ clones among the top 100 scalp clones. Compared with normal scalp, lesional scalp, particularly in alopecia totalis/universalis, had higher clonality and more expanded CD8+ clones, which suggests antigenic drive. Many expanded lesional clones were found to persist in scalp and blood during tofacitinib treatment, and relapse after treatment cessation may be partly explained by this persistence. Because the treated cohort was small and included a single nonresponder, larger studies are needed to assess links between baseline CD8+ expansion and response. TCR sequences shared between patients were less clear than in mice, possibly partly because of HLA diversity in the patient population.

The sample's time point label, decoded: about 5 months on oral tofacitinib. In the paper's terms, the treatment or condition label means: oral pan-JAK inhibitor, 5-10 mg twice daily. Lesional scalp punch biopsies and peripheral blood were obtained from alopecia areata patients. PBMCs were separated by density centrifugation and stained for CD3, CD4 and CD8, after which CD4+ and CD8+ T cells were sorted on a FACSAria. Library creation used the immunoSEQ multiplex PCR assay. To provide template for TCR sequencing, every sample had RNA extracted and reverse transcribed into cDNA. SuperScript III was used for first-strand cDNA synthesis, primed with a 2:1 mix of oligo-dT and random hexamers. A synthetic immune receptor repertoire was used to assess amplification bias, and residual bias was removed computationally. As for the authors' bioinformatics: Raw reads were preprocessed to remove errors, and CDR3 was defined by IMGT conventions from the conserved cysteine to phenylalanine. Clonality was computed as 1 minus the Shannon entropy, with the entropy normalized by log2 of the number of productive unique TCRs. Scalp TCRbeta sequences were cross-referenced with sorted blood CD4 and CD8 repertoires so that the CD4 or CD8 identity of scalp clones could be inferred. This immuneACCESS table, as held by TCRdb, lists in-frame sequences with V and J called but not all clones. Of the missing ones, under half trace to an unresolved V gene in checked studies; the others have no known cause. V and J calls and clone size come straight from that table; D and trimming were deduced from the DNA. The sample table holds around 150,000 clones, of which about 60% were seen once. The ten biggest clones cover more than 13% of the sample.

Worth noting for this clone: Its antigen is unknown. Per-base qualities were not stored, and no clone one base away is much larger. The same CDR3 is also encoded by other DNA sequences in this sample.

This sample comprised CD4+ T cells sorted from blood, obtained at week 24, from a patient treated with tofacitinib. This TCR was recovered from a human donor with alopecia areata.

The CDR3 has the sequence CASSSTQGSVSPLHF. The DNA is as follows: TGTGCCAGTAGTTCTACTCAGGGGTCTGTTTCACCCCTCCACTTT. The chain is made from TRBV6-1 and TRBJ1-6; tentative D gene TRBD1, with 6 bases matching. Measured from the cysteine to the phenylalanine, the CDR3 is 15 residues long. Solely the CDR3 DNA is kept, with 45 bases framed from the first base. Taken from the germline V gene, the CDR1 and CDR2 loops are MNHNS and SASEGT. V sheds 9 bases and J sheds 9 bases, leaving 21 bases between their ends.